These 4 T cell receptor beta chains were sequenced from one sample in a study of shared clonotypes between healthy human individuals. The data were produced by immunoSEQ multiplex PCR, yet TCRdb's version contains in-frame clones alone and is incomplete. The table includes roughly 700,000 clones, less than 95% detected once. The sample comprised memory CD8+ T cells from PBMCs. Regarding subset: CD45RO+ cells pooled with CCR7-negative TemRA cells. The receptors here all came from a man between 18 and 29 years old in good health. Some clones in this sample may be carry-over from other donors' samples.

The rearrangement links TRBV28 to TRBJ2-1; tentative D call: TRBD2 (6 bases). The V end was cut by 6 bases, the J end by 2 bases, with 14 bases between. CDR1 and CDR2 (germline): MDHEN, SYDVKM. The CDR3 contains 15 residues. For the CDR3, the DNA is TGTGCCAGCAGGGTAGCGGCTCTTACCTACAATGAGCAGTTCTTC. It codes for CASRVAALTYNEQFF.

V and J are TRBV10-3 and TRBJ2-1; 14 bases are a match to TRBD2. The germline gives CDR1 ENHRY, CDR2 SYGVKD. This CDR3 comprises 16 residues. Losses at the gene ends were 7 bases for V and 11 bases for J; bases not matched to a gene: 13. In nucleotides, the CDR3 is TGTGCCATCACTCCTGATGCGGGGACTAGCGGGAGTCAGCAGTTCTTC. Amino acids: CAITPDAGTSGSQQFF.

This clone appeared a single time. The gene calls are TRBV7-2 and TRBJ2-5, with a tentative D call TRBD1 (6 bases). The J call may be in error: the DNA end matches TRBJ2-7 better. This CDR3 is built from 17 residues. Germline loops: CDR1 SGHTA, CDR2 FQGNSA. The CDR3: CASSFEPRTAVSYEQYF. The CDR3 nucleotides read TGTGCCAGCAGCTTTGAACCCAGGACAGCCGTCTCCTACGAGCAGTACTTC.

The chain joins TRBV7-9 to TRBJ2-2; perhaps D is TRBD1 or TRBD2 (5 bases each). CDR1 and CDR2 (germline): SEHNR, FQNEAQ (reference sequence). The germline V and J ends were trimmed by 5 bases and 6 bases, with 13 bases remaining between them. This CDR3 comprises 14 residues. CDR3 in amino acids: CASSNQVGAGELFF. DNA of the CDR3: TGTGCCAGCAGCAACCAGGTGGGGGCCGGGGAGCTGTTTTTT.